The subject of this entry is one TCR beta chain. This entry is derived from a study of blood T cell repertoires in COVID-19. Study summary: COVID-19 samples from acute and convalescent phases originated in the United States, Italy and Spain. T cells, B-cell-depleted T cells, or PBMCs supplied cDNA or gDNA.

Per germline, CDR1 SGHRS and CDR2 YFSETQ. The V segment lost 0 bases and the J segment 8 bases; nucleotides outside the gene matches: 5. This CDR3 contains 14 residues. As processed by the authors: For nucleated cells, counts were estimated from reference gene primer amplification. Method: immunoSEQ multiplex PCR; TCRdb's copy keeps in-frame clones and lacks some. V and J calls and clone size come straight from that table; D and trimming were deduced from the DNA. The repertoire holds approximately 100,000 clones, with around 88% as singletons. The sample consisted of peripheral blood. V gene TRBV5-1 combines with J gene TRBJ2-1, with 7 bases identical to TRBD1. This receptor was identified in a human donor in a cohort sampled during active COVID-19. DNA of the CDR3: TGCGCCAGCAGCTTGGCAGGGGGTATCGATGAGCAGTTCTTC. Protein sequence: CASSLAGGIDEQFF.